This T cell receptor (beta chain) was identified during a study of blood T cell repertoires in COVID-19. Germline V gene lookup returns CDR1 LGHDT and CDR2 YNNKEL (reference sequence). The length of the CDR3 is 14 residues. V was clipped by 3 bases and J by 7 bases, with 12 bases between them. Only in-frame clones appear in the TCRdb table, and some are missing; sequencing was by immunoSEQ multiplex PCR. In the table there are roughly 150,000 clones, around 81% of which are singletons. The sequenced material came from PBMCs or T cells enriched from blood (not recorded which). The source of this sequence is a woman between 40 and 50 years old who had recovered from COVID-19. The rearrangement links TRBV3-1 (or the pseudogene TRBV3-2) to TRBJ1-4; D gene uncertain. CDR3 sequence (DNA): TGTGCCAGCAGCCACGGTGCGGGATTTGAAAAACTGTTTTTT. This encodes CASSHGAGFEKLFF.